A single sample is the source of the 18 T cell receptor beta chains below, sequenced in a study of early T cells in non-severe SARS-CoV-2 infection. TCRdb processed the 5' RACE reads anew with MiXCR; each CDR3 protein has one entry. The sample lists 80,000 or so distinct CDR3 sequences, roughly 12% occurring once. This specimen consisted of whole blood, obtained at baseline. These receptors all stem from an adult who was a healthcare worker with PCR-confirmed SARS-CoV-2 infection or an uninfected control (not recorded which).

The V call is TRBV9, the J call TRBJ2-7; D might be TRBD1 (6 bases). Looked up from germline, CDR1 is SGDLS and CDR2 is YYNGEE. V was trimmed by 4 bases and J by 0 bases, leaving 11 bases between them. The CDR3 is made up of 14 amino acids. The CDR3 DNA follows: TGTGCCAGCAGCACCCAGGACAGCTCCTACGAGCAGTACTTC. This encodes CASSTQDSSYEQYF.

This sequence joins TRBV25-1 and TRBJ2-5; TRBD2 is a possible D gene (6 bases). CDR3 length equals 12 residues. The V gene's germline CDR1 is MGHDK and CDR2 SYGVNS. V was clipped by 6 bases and J by 5 bases, with 10 bases between them. The CDR3 DNA is TGTGCCAGCAGGGGAGGTGCGGAGACCCAGTACTTC. The encoded protein is CASRGGAETQYF.

This clonotype was observed many times. The V gene is TRBV7-6, the J gene TRBJ2-2; TRBD2 matches at 9 bases. Germline V CDR1 and CDR2: SGHVS, FNYEAQ. This CDR3 comprises 17 residues. The junction had 10 bases not matched to a gene; V was cut back by 2 bases and J by 6 bases. The DNA for the CDR3 is TGTGCCAGCAGCTTACGCCCTAGCGGGGTCTCGGCCGGGGAGCTGTTTTTT. This sequence encodes CASSLRPSGVSAGELFF.

This clonotype came up many times. The gene calls are TRBV2 and TRBJ2-3, with TRBD2 identical over 8 bases. V shed 6 bases and J 7 bases; nucleotides not matched to a gene: 3. Germline assignment: CDR1 SNHLY and CDR2 FYNNEI. This CDR3 has 12 amino acids. CDR3 in amino acids: CASRGLGYTQYF. CDR3 coding DNA: TGTGCCAGCAGGGGACTAGGCTATACGCAGTATTTT.

In this sample, this clonotype turned up a few times. The V call is TRBV7-9, the J call TRBJ2-3; the D gene is possibly TRBD1 (6 bases). Germline V CDR1 and CDR2: SEHNR, FQNEAQ (reference sequence). The V gene lost 3 bases and the J gene lost 5 bases, with 15 bases spanning the gap. The CDR3 totals 15 residues. CDR3 coding DNA: TGTGCCAGCAGCTTCGCACAGGGATACGGAGATACGCAGTATTTT. It codes for CASSFAQGYGDTQYF.

This clonotype was seen a few times. The genes are TRBV18 and TRBJ2-1; perhaps TRBD2 as D (6 bases). The V end was cut by 2 bases, the J end by 1 base, with 12 bases between. CDR3 length: 16 amino acids. Germline loops: CDR1 KGHSH, CDR2 LQKENI. The CDR3 DNA is TGTGCCAGCTCACCAGAGGACGGGACTTCCTACAATGAGCAGTTCTTC. It yields the protein CASSPEDGTSYNEQFF.

The chain couples TRBV7-3 to TRBJ2-2; D is unresolved. V lost 5 bases, J lost 7 bases, and 11 bases lay in between. The CDR3 has 13 amino acids. Germline V CDR1 and CDR2: SGHTA, FQGTGA. The CDR3 nucleotides are TGTGCCAGCAGCCCCGAGGTGAACGGGGAGCTGTTTTTT. Residues: CASSPEVNGELFF.

This chain links TRBV7-8 with TRBJ1-2; 8 bases map to TRBD1. This CDR3 is 17 amino acids long. From germline, CDR1 is SGHVS and CDR2 FQNEAQ. Trimming cost V 5 bases and J 1 base; bases outside gene matches: 12. The CDR3 nucleotides are TGTGCCAGCAGCCCAGTGTGGGACAGGACCTTTAACTATGGCTACACCTTC. Its protein product is CASSPVWDRTFNYGYTF.

The chain recombines TRBV28 with TRBJ1-2; unclear D gene. There are 12 residues in the CDR3. V lost 2 bases and J 6 bases, leaving 7 bases between the germline ends. CDR1 is MDHEN and CDR2 is SYDVKM in the germline V gene. The CDR3 DNA sequence: TGTGCCAGCAGTTTAACCCGGAATGGCTACACCTTC. Its translation: CASSLTRNGYTF.

The rearrangement uses TRBV13 and TRBJ1-4; the D gene is possibly TRBD1 (5 bases). Germline V lookup: CDR1 PRHDT, CDR2 FYEKMQ (reference sequence). Deletions cut 5 bases from V and 7 bases from J, with 8 bases between. This CDR3 is 12 amino acids long. The CDR3 protein is CASSRGSEKLFF. CDR3 DNA: TGTGCCAGCAGCCGGGGCAGTGAAAAACTGTTTTTT.

The rearrangement links TRBV29-1 to TRBJ2-4, with a possible D match to TRBD1 (6 bases). V shed 5 bases and J shed 7 bases, with 12 bases lying between them. The CDR3 runs 12 residues. Germline assignment: CDR1 SQVTM and CDR2 ANQGSEA. CDR3 in amino acids: CSVLDRLNIQYF. In nucleotides, the CDR3 is TGCAGCGTTCTAGACAGGCTCAACATTCAGTACTTC.

This clonotype was seen many times. The chain links TRBV18 to TRBJ2-7, with 11 bases matching TRBD1. The CDR3 sequence is 17 residues long. Germline V gives CDR1 KGHSH, CDR2 LQKENI. V shed 2 bases, J shed 7 bases, and the junction held 13 bases outside the gene matches. The CDR3 loop is CASSPAGPGTGGGEQYF. For the CDR3, the DNA is TGTGCCAGCTCACCAGCGGGCCCCGGGACAGGGGGTGGTGAGCAGTACTTC.

This clonotype has at least ten counts. V and J are TRBV9 and TRBJ2-3, with 7 bases that match TRBD1. The CDR3 sequence is 17 residues long. V lost 0 bases to trimming and J lost 4 bases; unmatched junction nucleotides: 11. Germline CDR1 SGDLS, CDR2 YYNGEE. The CDR3 is CASSVGRTRQGADTQYF. The DNA of the CDR3 is TGTGCCAGCAGCGTAGGAAGAACCCGACAGGGTGCAGATACGCAGTATTTT.

A few counts support this clonotype. This rearrangement joins TRBV6-5 to TRBJ1-2; D unresolved. CDR3 length: 15 amino acids. CDR1 and CDR2 from the germline V gene are MNHEY and SVGAGI. The germline V and J ends were trimmed by 4 bases and 2 bases, with 14 bases remaining between them. The CDR3 reads CASSSNSLLNYGYTF. The CDR3 region has the DNA TGTGCCAGCAGTTCTAACAGCTTACTAAACTATGGCTACACCTTC.

The gene calls are TRBV6-2 or TRBV6-3 and TRBJ2-5; possible D gene TRBD2, 5 bases. The CDR3 covers 13 residues. The germline V gene encodes CDR1 MNHEY and CDR2 SVGEGT. Trimming took 1 base from V and 3 from J, leaving 6 bases between them. The CDR3 sequence is CASSYWREETQYF. DNA for the CDR3: TGTGCCAGCAGTTACTGGCGGGAAGAGACCCAGTACTTC.

This clonotype was detected ten times or more. The chain uses TRBV11-2 and TRBJ2-1; D is unclear. This CDR3 comprises 14 residues. V lost 3 bases and J 4 bases, leaving 10 bases between the germline ends. The germline V gene encodes CDR1 SGHAT and CDR2 FQNNGV. The CDR3 DNA sequence: TGTGCCAGCAGCTTTGGGGTACAGTACAATGAGCAGTTCTTC. Encoded protein: CASSFGVQYNEQFF.

The sample holds many counts of this clonotype. The CDR3 region is CSARALRGNYGYTF. Here the CDR3 DNA reads TGCAGTGCTAGAGCCCTAAGGGGGAACTATGGCTACACCTTC. J is TRBJ1-2 and V is TRBV20-1; perhaps TRBD1 as D (6 bases). Germline V gene data show CDR1 as DFQATT and CDR2 as SNEGSKA (reference sequence). This CDR3 has 14 residues. The V gene lost 1 base and the J gene lost 2 bases, with 11 bases spanning the gap.

Worth noting for this clonotype: Just one base apart from a much larger clone, this may be a read error. The CDR3: CVSSQEGGGNTGELFF. CDR3 DNA: TGCGTCAGCAGCCAAGAAGGCGGGGGAAACACCGGGGAGCTGTTTTTT. This chain uses TRBV4-3 with TRBJ2-2, with 7 bases fitting TRBD2. Germline V gene sequence: CDR1 LGHNA, CDR2 YSLEER. This CDR3 contains 16 residues.